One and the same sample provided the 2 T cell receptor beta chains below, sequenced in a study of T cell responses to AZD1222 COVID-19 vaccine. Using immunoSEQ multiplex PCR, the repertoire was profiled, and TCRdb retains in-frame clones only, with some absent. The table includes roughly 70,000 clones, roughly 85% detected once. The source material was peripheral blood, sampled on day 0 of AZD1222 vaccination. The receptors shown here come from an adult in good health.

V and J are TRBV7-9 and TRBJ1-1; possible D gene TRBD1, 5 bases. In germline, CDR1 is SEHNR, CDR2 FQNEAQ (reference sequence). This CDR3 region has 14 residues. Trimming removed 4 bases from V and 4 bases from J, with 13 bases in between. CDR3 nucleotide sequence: TGTGCCAGCAGCTGGCGACACGGGGGCACTGAAGCTTTCTTT. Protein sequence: CASSWRHGGTEAFF.

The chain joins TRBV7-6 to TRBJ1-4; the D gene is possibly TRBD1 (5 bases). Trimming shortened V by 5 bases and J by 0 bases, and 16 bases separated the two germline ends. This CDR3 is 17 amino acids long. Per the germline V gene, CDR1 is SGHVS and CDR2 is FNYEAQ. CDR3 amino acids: CASSIGAARTTNEKLFF. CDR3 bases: TGTGCCAGCAGCATCGGGGCAGCCCGGACAACTAATGAAAAACTGTTTTTT.